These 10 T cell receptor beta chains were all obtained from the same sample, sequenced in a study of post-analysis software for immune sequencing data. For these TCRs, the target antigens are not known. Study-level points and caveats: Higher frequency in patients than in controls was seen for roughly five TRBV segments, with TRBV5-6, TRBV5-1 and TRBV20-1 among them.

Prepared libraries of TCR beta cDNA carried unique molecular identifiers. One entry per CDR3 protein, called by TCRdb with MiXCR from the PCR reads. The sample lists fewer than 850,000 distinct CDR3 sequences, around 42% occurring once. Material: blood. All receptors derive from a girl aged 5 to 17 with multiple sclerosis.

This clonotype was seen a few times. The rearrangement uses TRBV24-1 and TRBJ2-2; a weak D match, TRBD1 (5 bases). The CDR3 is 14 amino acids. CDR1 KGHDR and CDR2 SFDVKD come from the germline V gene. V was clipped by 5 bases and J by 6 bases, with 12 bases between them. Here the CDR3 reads CATSVSGRAGELFF. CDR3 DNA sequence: TGTGCCACCAGTGTGTCAGGGCGCGCCGGGGAGCTGTTTTTT.

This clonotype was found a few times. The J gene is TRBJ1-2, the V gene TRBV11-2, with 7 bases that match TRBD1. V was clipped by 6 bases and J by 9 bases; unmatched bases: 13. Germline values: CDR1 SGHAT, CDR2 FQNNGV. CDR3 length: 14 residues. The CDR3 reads CASRLAGGDRSYTF. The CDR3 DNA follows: TGTGCCAGCAGACTAGCAGGGGGTGATAGGAGCTACACCTTC.

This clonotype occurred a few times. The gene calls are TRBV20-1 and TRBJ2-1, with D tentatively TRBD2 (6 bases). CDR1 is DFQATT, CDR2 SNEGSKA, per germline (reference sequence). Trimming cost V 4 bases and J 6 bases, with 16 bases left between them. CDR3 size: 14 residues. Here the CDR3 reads CSAITGEWGNEQFF. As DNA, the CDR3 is TGCAGTGCTATTACGGGGGAGTGGGGCAATGAGCAGTTCTTC.

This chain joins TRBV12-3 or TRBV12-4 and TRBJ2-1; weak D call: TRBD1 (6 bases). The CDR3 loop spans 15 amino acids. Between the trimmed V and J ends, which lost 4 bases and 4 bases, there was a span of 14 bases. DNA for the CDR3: TGTGCCAGCAGTTCAACCGGGACAATTTACAATGAGCAGTTCTTC. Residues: CASSSTGTIYNEQFF.

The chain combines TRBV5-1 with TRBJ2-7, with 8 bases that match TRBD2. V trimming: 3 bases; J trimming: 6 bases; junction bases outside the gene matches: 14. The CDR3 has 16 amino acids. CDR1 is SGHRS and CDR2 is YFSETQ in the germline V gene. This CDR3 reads CASSYALSGTPREQYF. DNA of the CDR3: TGCGCCAGCAGCTACGCCCTTAGCGGGACCCCCCGCGAGCAGTACTTC. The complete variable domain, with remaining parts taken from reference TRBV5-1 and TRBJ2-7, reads KAGVTQTPRYLIKTRGQQVTLSCSPISGHRSVSWYQQTPGQGLQFLFEYFSETQRNKGNFPGRFSGRQFSNSRSEMNVSTLELGDSALYLCASSYALSGTPREQYFGPGTRLTVT.

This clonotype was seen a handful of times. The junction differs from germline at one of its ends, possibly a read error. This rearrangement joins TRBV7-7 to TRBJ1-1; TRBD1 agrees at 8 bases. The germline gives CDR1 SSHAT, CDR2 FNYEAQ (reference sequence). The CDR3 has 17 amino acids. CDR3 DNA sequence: TGTGCTAGCAGCCGCCGGGACAGGAGGATGGGGAACACTGAAGCTTTCTTT. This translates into CASSRRDRRMGNTEAFF.

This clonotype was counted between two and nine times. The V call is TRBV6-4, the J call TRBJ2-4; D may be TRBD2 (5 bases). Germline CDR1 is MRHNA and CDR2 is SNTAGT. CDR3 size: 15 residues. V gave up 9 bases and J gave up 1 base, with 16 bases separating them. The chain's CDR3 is CASPRERGAKNIQYF. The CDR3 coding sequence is TGTGCCAGTCCGAGGGAGCGTGGTGCCAAAAACATTCAGTACTTC.

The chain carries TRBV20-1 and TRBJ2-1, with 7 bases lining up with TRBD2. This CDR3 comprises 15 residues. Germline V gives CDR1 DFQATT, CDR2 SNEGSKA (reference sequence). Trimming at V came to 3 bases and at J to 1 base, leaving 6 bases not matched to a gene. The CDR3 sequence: CSARTSRGSYNEQFF. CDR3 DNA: TGCAGTGCTAGGACCTCGCGGGGGTCCTACAATGAGCAGTTCTTC.

The CDR3 DNA is TGCAGTGCTAGCACCGGGAGCTCCTACAATGAGCAGTTCTTC. It encodes CSASTGSSYNEQFF. The rearrangement joins TRBV20-1 to TRBJ2-1; possible D gene TRBD2, 6 bases. Germline V gives CDR1 DFQATT, CDR2 SNEGSKA (reference sequence). V lost 3 bases to trimming and J lost 0 bases, with 9 bases between them. The length of the CDR3 is 14 residues.

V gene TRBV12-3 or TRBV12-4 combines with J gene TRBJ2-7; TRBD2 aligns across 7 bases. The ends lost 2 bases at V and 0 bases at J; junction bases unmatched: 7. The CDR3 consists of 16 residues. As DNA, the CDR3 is TGTGCCAGCAGTTTAAGCTGGCGGGAGCTCTCCTACGAGCAGTACTTC. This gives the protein CASSLSWRELSYEQYF.